The 18 T cell receptor beta chains listed next were all sequenced from one sample in a study of blood T cell repertoires in COVID-19. Clones were read by immunoSEQ multiplex PCR, and TCRdb kept only the in-frame ones, dropping some. The sample lists 300,000 or so clones; roughly nine tenths were seen once. The sample comprised PBMCs or T cells enriched from blood (not recorded which). Receptor source: a man between 60 and 70 years old who had recovered from COVID-19.

The J gene is TRBJ1-2, the V gene TRBV6-6, with 11 positions matching TRBD1. J was trimmed by 3 bases and V by 6 bases; bases with no gene match: 9. CDR3 length: 16 amino acids. Germline V lookup: CDR1 MNHNY, CDR2 SVGAGI (reference sequence). In DNA form, the CDR3 reads TGTGCCAGCAGCACGGACAGGGGGCGATCCTACTATGGCTACACCTTC. This codes for CASSTDRGRSYYGYTF.

The V call is TRBV7-8, the J call TRBJ1-2, with D possibly being TRBD1 (5 bases). The germline V gene has CDR1 SGHVS and CDR2 FQNEAQ. Trimming removed 6 bases at V and 3 bases at J, with 14 bases between. This CDR3 contains 14 residues. The CDR3 here is CASSLSRGDYGYTF. The CDR3 DNA is TGTGCCAGCAGTCTCTCGCGGGGGGACTATGGCTACACCTTC.

This chain connects TRBV29-1 to TRBJ1-1; D is possibly TRBD1 (5 bases). This CDR3 is built from 16 residues. Germline assignment: CDR1 SQVTM and CDR2 ANQGSEA. Trimming stripped 6 bases from V and 5 bases from J, with 25 bases between. CDR3 in DNA: TGCAGCGTCTTGGTACCGCTAAGGGGAGGAGGTACTGAAGCTTTCTTT. Its protein is CSVLVPLRGGGTEAFF.

The V and J genes are TRBV10-3 and TRBJ1-2; 8 nucleotides agree with TRBD1. Trimming took 2 bases from V and 7 from J; bases not matched to a gene: 3. The CDR3 spans 13 residues. Germline loops: CDR1 ENHRY, CDR2 SYGVKD. CDR3 region: CAISEGQGFGYTF. DNA for the CDR3: TGTGCCATCAGTGAGGGACAGGGCTTTGGCTACACCTTC.

The chain uses TRBV6-5 and TRBJ2-7; 12 positions agree with TRBD2. V trimming: 7 bases; J trimming: 4 bases; junction bases outside the gene matches: 5. The CDR3 has 14 amino acids. Germline-derived CDR1 and CDR2 are MNHEY and SVGAGI. CDR3 region: CASTPGTSGYEQYF. The CDR3 DNA reads TGTGCCAGCACACCCGGGACTAGCGGGTACGAGCAGTACTTC.

The chain recombines TRBV24-1 with TRBJ2-2; TRBD1 aligns across 7 bases. CDR1 and CDR2 (germline): KGHDR, SFDVKD. The CDR3 length is 16 residues. With 4 bases clipped from V and 0 bases from J, the junction kept 4 bases outside the gene matches. The CDR3 is CATSDHGQANTGELFF. DNA for the CDR3: TGTGCCACCAGTGACCACGGACAGGCGAACACCGGGGAGCTGTTTTTT.

The chain links TRBV15 to TRBJ2-1; the D gene is possibly TRBD1 (5 bases). The V and J ends lost 6 bases and 0 bases respectively, with 12 bases between them. Looked up from germline, CDR1 is LNHNV and CDR2 is YYDKDF (reference sequence). The CDR3 is 15 residues long. CDR3 in amino acids: CATRLQASSYNEQFF. In DNA, the CDR3 is TGTGCCACCAGACTACAGGCAAGCTCCTACAATGAGCAGTTCTTC.

The chain employs TRBV9 and TRBJ1-2; TRBD1 is a possible D gene (5 bases). Trimming took off 0 bases at V and 4 bases at J, with 16 bases between the two ends. The germline gives CDR1 SGDLS, CDR2 YYNGEE. The CDR3 totals 16 residues. Written as DNA, the CDR3 is TGTGCCAGCAGCGTAGATTTTGATGACAGTTCCTATGGCTACACCTTC. This codes for CASSVDFDDSSYGYTF.

J is TRBJ2-7 and V is TRBV11-1, with D possibly TRBD1 on 6 matching bases. CDR3 length: 15 amino acids. Deletions cut 5 bases from V and 4 bases from J, with 18 bases between. Germline values: CDR1 SGHAT, CDR2 FQDESV (reference sequence). CDR3 bases: TGTGCCAGCAGCACGTCCAGGGTGGGGGCTTACGAGCAGTACTTC. It specifies CASSTSRVGAYEQYF.

This clone was seen once. V is TRBV21-1 and J is TRBJ2-5; no DNA check was done on the table's D call, TRBD1. TRBV21-1 has pseudogene status. The CDR3 covers 13 residues. The CDR3 here is CASRLQGGETQYF. The CDR3 DNA sequence: TGTGCCAGCAGGTTACAGGGTGGAGAGACCCAGTACTTC.

The V call is TRBV9, the J call TRBJ2-3, with 8 bases lining up with TRBD2. CDR1 and CDR2 from the germline V gene are SGDLS and YYNGEE. J was trimmed by 4 bases and V by 1 base; bases with no gene match: 8. The CDR3 is 16 residues long. CDR3 nucleotides: TGTGCCAGCAGCGTATCCGGGGGGGCCCGTTCAGATACGCAGTATTTT. Translation gives CASSVSGGARSDTQYF.

The chain is built from TRBV27 and TRBJ2-2; weak D call: TRBD1 (5 bases). V lost 3 bases to trimming and J lost 4 bases, with 12 bases between them. Germline V lookup: CDR1 MNHEY, CDR2 SMNVEV (reference sequence). The CDR3 length is 15 residues. The CDR3 loop is CASSLGRVGTGELFF. The CDR3 DNA reads as TGTGCCAGCAGTTTGGGGCGCGTCGGCACCGGGGAGCTGTTTTTT.

V is TRBV4-2 and J is TRBJ1-2; possibly TRBD1 for D (6 bases). CDR1 and CDR2 from the germline V gene are LGHNA and YNFKEQ. V gave up 1 base and J gave up 5 bases, with 20 bases separating them. This CDR3 is built from 17 residues. For the CDR3, the DNA is TGTGCCAGCAGCCAAGCGGGCAGACAGGCCGAATTATATGGCTACACCTTC. Its translation: CASSQAGRQAELYGYTF.

The chain employs TRBV11-2 and TRBJ1-5; 8 bases fit TRBD1. Per the germline V gene, CDR1 is SGHAT and CDR2 is FQNNGV. The ends lost 5 bases at V and 0 bases at J; junction bases unmatched: 3. The CDR3 is made up of 15 amino acids. Here the CDR3 DNA reads TGTGCCAGCAGCCCACAGGGGGGTAGCAATCAGCCCCAGCATTTT. It is translated as CASSPQGGSNQPQHF.

This clone came up once. The rearrangement uses TRBV4-2 and TRBJ2-5, with D tentatively TRBD2 (5 bases). Trimming removed 4 bases from V and 3 bases from J, with 6 bases in between. Germline assignment: CDR1 LGHNA and CDR2 YNFKEQ. The CDR3 spans 12 residues. CDR3 sequence (DNA): TGTGCCAGCAGCCTCGGGGAAGAGACCCAGTACTTC. This translates into CASSLGEETQYF.

Concerning this clone: The junction differs from germline at one of its ends, possibly a read error. The V and J genes are TRBV9 and TRBJ1-1, with D unresolved. The CDR3 loop spans 13 amino acids. Germline-derived CDR1 and CDR2 are SGDLS and YYNGEE. The CDR3 spells CASSVHQNTEAFF. CDR3 coding DNA: TGTGCCAGCAGCGTACACCAGAACACCGAAGCTTTCTTT.

The chain joins TRBV24-1 to TRBJ2-2; 12 positions agree with TRBD2. From germline, CDR1 is KGHDR and CDR2 SFDVKD. The CDR3 runs to 15 residues. The J segment lost 6 bases and the V segment lost 6 bases, leaving 4 bases of the junction unmatched. CDR3 DNA sequence: TGTGCCACCAGTAAAACTAGCGGGGGGTCCGGGGAGCTGTTTTTT. Amino acids: CATSKTSGGSGELFF.

The chain couples TRBV15 to TRBJ1-4; 7 bases line up with TRBD1. The CDR3 runs 15 residues. CDR1 and CDR2 from the germline V gene are LNHNV and YYDKDF (reference sequence). The J segment lost 4 bases and the V segment lost 0 bases, leaving 2 bases of the junction unmatched. The CDR3: CATSREQGFNEKLFF. The CDR3, as DNA: TGTGCCACCAGCAGAGAACAGGGGTTTAATGAAAAACTGTTTTTT.